The TCR beta chain described here comes from a study of cytomegalovirus exposure and HLA in healthy donors. This CDR3 spans 16 amino acids. Germline CDR1 is SGHVS and CDR2 is FQNEAQ. V dropped 0 bases and J dropped 0 bases, with 11 bases sitting between them. Points on this clone: Its antigen is unknown.

Study conclusions and caveats: Evidence from a later analysis indicated that most CMV-associated TCR beta chains looked HLA-restricted.

It was with 60 Vbeta and 13 Jbeta primers that the PCR ran. This table comes from immunoSEQ multiplex PCR, and its TCRdb copy is limited to in-frame clones, with some not included. The sample contains about 94,000 clones, approximately 78% of which appear only once. The J gene is TRBJ1-1, the V gene TRBV7-8; D remains ambiguous. The TCR was taken from a woman aged 60 to 75 in good health and CMV-seronegative. Sequenced material: PBMCs. The CDR3, as DNA: TGTGCCAGCAGCTTAGCCAGTCGACTCATGAACACTGAAGCTTTCTTT. This translates into CASSLASRLMNTEAFF.